The 17 T cell receptor beta chains reported below all come from one sample, sequenced in a study of shared clonotypes between healthy human individuals. Clones were sequenced by immunoSEQ multiplex PCR, and TCRdb holds only the in-frame ones, with some missing. Found here are roughly 1.4 million clones, 98% to 99% of them singletons; the top ten hold under 0.45%. What was sequenced was naive CD4+ T cells sorted from blood. Stated subset: CD45RA+ positively selected. The source of these receptors is a man aged 25 to 40 in good health.

The chain couples TRBV18 to TRBJ2-7, with D perhaps assigned TRBD1 or TRBD2 (5 bases each). This CDR3 is built from 15 residues. The V end lost 4 bases, the J end lost 2 bases, and 15 bases lay between the germline ends. CDR1 and CDR2 (germline): KGHSH, LQKENI. CDR3 residues: CASSLTGTLTYEQYF. The CDR3 nucleotides read TGTGCCAGCTCACTGACTGGGACGCTAACCTACGAGCAGTACTTC.

The V and J genes are TRBV7-2 and TRBJ1-5; D remains ambiguous. Germline lookup yields CDR1 SGHTA and CDR2 FQGNSA. V lost 1 base, J lost 5 bases, and 9 bases lay in between. The CDR3 consists of 14 residues. CDR3 DNA sequence: TGTGCCAGCAGCTTAGTACAGTGGGATCAGCCCCAGCATTTT. Translating it yields CASSLVQWDQPQHF.

The rearrangement joins TRBV2 to TRBJ1-5; 8 bases fit TRBD1. Germline-derived CDR1 and CDR2 are SNHLY and FYNNEI. The CDR3 extends over 15 amino acids. Trimming took 2 bases from V and 6 from J; bases not matched to a gene: 6. The CDR3 region is CASSERQGASQPQHF. As DNA, the CDR3 is TGTGCCAGCAGTGAACGGCAGGGGGCAAGTCAGCCCCAGCATTTT.

This rearrangement joins TRBV21-1 to TRBJ2-7; the D segment call TRBD1 is taken from the table without a DNA check. TRBV21-1 is tagged as a pseudogene. CDR3 length: 11 amino acids. As DNA, the CDR3 is TGTGCCAGCGACAAGTTATACGAGCAGTACTTC. Its protein is CASDKLYEQYF.

The CDR3 nucleotides read TGTGCCAGCAGCGAACAGGGGCTGGACACTGAAGCTTTCTTT. As protein: CASSEQGLDTEAFF. The chain joins TRBV9 to TRBJ1-1, with 7 bases that match TRBD1. Trimming at V came to 3 bases and at J to 3 bases, leaving 5 bases not matched to a gene. Germline V gene lookup returns CDR1 SGDLS and CDR2 YYNGEE. CDR3 length equals 14 residues.

The CDR3 reads CASSAGQVMNTEAFF. CDR3 sequence (DNA): TGTGCCAGCAGCGCTGGACAGGTCATGAACACTGAAGCTTTCTTT. The J gene is TRBJ1-1, the V gene TRBV9; 7 nucleotides match TRBD1. The CDR3 spans 15 residues. The V gene's germline CDR1 is SGDLS and CDR2 YYNGEE. With V trimmed by 3 bases and J by 0 bases, 5 bases remained unmatched.

This clone was seen just once. J is TRBJ2-2 and V is TRBV11-2; 9 nucleotides match TRBD2. This CDR3 has 17 residues. The V gene end was trimmed by 3 bases and the J gene end by 9 bases; junction bases not matched to a gene: 14. Germline V gives CDR1 SGHAT, CDR2 FQNNGV. CDR3 nucleotide sequence: TGTGCCAGCAGCTTCACAAGTGGACTAGCGAAAAAGAGGGAGCTGTTTTTT. Translated, it gives CASSFTSGLAKKRELFF.

This chain links TRBV10-3 with TRBJ2-2, with D possibly TRBD1 on 5 matching bases. This CDR3 spans 15 amino acids. The V gene lost 10 bases and the J gene lost 1 base, with 16 bases spanning the gap. Germline loops: CDR1 ENHRY, CDR2 SYGVKD. The CDR3 is CATRDRILNTGELFF. CDR3 coding DNA: TGTGCCACACGAGACAGAATCCTGAACACCGGGGAGCTGTTTTTT.

The V call is TRBV27, the J call TRBJ2-7; no clear D gene. This CDR3 spans 15 amino acids. Germline lookup yields CDR1 MNHEY and CDR2 SMNVEV (reference sequence). V lost 5 bases and J lost 6, with 20 bases in between. The CDR3 protein is CASSMRRALPGEQYF. The CDR3, as DNA: TGTGCCAGCAGTATGCGACGGGCCCTACCGGGCGAGCAGTACTTC.

About this clone: This sample includes further DNA sequences coding for the same CDR3. The chain carries TRBV18 and TRBJ2-1; D perhaps matches TRBD1 (5 bases). Germline CDR1 and CDR2: KGHSH and LQKENI. Trimming cost V 6 bases and J 0 bases, with 15 bases left between them. The CDR3 loop spans 16 amino acids. CDR3 sequence: CASSPQGRSSYNEQFF. CDR3 nucleotides: TGTGCCAGCTCCCCTCAGGGCCGCAGCTCCTACAATGAGCAGTTCTTC. The entire variable domain, with the rest obtained from reference TRBV18 and TRBJ2-1, is as follows: NAGVMQNPRHLVRRRGQEARLRCSPMKGHSHVYWYRQLPEEGLKFMVYLQKENIIDESGMPKERFSAEFPKEGPSILRIQQVVRGDSAAYFCASSPQGRSSYNEQFFGPGTRLTVL.

The chain recombines TRBV7-6 with TRBJ1-1; D unresolved. This CDR3 region has 13 residues. Trimming stripped 1 base from V and 9 bases from J, with 12 bases between. Germline values: CDR1 SGHVS, CDR2 FNYEAQ. Here the CDR3 DNA reads TGTGCCAGCAGCTTAGTTGGAGGGTCGCAAGCTTTCTTT. It is translated as CASSLVGGSQAFF.

The chain links TRBV18 to TRBJ1-3; the match to TRBD1 covers 7 bases. Unmatched junction bases numbered 9, after V lost 3 bases and J lost 4 bases. The CDR3 sequence is 16 residues long. Per germline, CDR1 KGHSH and CDR2 LQKENI. The CDR3 nucleotides read TGTGCCAGCTCACCCCAAACAGGGGTTGCGGGAAACACCATATATTTT. Amino acid sequence: CASSPQTGVAGNTIYF. Drawing the rest from reference TRBV18 and TRBJ1-3, the complete variable domain is NAGVMQNPRHLVRRRGQEARLRCSPMKGHSHVYWYRQLPEEGLKFMVYLQKENIIDESGMPKERFSAEFPKEGPSILRIQQVVRGDSAAYFCASSPQTGVAGNTIYFGEGSWLTVV.

The rearrangement uses TRBV11-3 and TRBJ2-5; D is ambiguous. This CDR3 comprises 13 residues. CDR1 is SGHNT, CDR2 YENEEA, per germline. Trimming shortened V by 3 bases and J by 1 base, and 6 bases separated the two germline ends. CDR3 protein: CASSFSVQETQYF. CDR3 coding DNA: TGTGCCAGCAGCTTTTCAGTCCAAGAGACCCAGTACTTC.

The chain employs TRBV7-3 and TRBJ1-1, with D possibly being TRBD1 (6 bases). Germline assignment: CDR1 SGHTA and CDR2 FQGTGA. The CDR3 runs to 14 residues. The V end lost 4 bases, the J end lost 5 bases, and 14 bases lay between the germline ends. The CDR3 DNA reads TGTGCCAGCAGCTCACATACTAGGGGGACTGAAGCTTTCTTT. It codes for CASSSHTRGTEAFF.

The V call is TRBV7-9, the J call TRBJ2-1, with D perhaps matching TRBD1 (6 bases). V shed 5 bases and J shed 4 bases, with 15 bases lying between them. The CDR3 is 15 residues long. Germline CDR1 is SEHNR and CDR2 is FQNEAQ (reference sequence). The CDR3, as DNA: TGTGCCAGCAGCAAAGGGGGAGTTGGGTACAATGAGCAGTTCTTC. Residues: CASSKGGVGYNEQFF.

This rearrangement joins TRBV28 to TRBJ1-5, with D unresolved. The CDR3 sequence is 15 residues long. Per germline, CDR1 MDHEN and CDR2 SYDVKM. V shed 5 bases and J shed 2 bases, with 13 bases lying between them. CDR3 in amino acids: CASSQDPRGNQPQHF. Written as DNA, the CDR3 is TGTGCCAGCAGTCAAGACCCGCGGGGCAATCAGCCCCAGCATTTT.

The chain has TRBV7-9 and TRBJ1-1; the D is unclear. The CDR3 extends over 11 amino acids. Between the trimmed V and J ends, which lost 5 bases and 6 bases, there was a span of 7 bases. Germline assignment: CDR1 SEHNR and CDR2 FQNEAQ (reference sequence). For the CDR3, the DNA is TGTGCCAGCAGCCCGCACCCTGAAGCTTTCTTT. Translating it yields CASSPHPEAFF.